This TCR beta chain was sequenced in a study of blood T cell repertoires in COVID-19 (TCRdb year 2020). About the full investigation: Collaborator samples came from the United States, Italy and Spain and covered acute and convalescent phases of COVID-19. The prospective study material was composed of cDNA or gDNA derived from T cells, B-cell-depleted T cells, or PBMCs. Deeply sampled blood TCRbeta repertoires from subjects exposed to, actively infected with, or recovered from COVID-19 were included in the dataset. The repertoires were released in a freely available public database meant as a resource for research on the immune response to SARS-CoV-2. The samples were drawn from two sources: the first 160 participants of the ongoing ImmuneRACE study, and over 1,000 subjects contributed by 6 global collaborators. Nearly every sample came with metadata listing a de-identified subject ID, COVID-19 status, age in years and sex. Where available, HLA class I and class II types were taken from metadata supplied by the sample provider and were not determined by assay-based typing. What the work shows at the level of the full study, not this receptor alone: Clinical and demographic metadata were provided uncurated, with the amount varying by source and participant.

CDR1 and CDR2, looked up from the germline V gene, are MNHEY and SVGAGI. Trimmed from V: 4 bases; trimmed from J: 6 bases; junction bases lacking a gene match: 8. The CDR3 spans 15 residues, from the cysteine through the phenylalanine. The CDR3 DNA has 45 bases and is translated from base 1. Details on this clone: Its antigen is still unknown. No base quality values were provided; no much bigger clone lies one nucleotide off.

TCRbeta CDR3 regions were amplified from genomic DNA using the immunoSEQ Assay, a bias-controlled multiplex PCR. Per the source publication's procedure: The number of nucleated cells in each sample was estimated by amplification of reference gene primers within the assay. To quantify the absolute abundance of each unique TCRbeta CDR3 rearrangement, sequence reads were collapsed and filtered. For each sample, productive Simpson clonality was calculated as the square root of Simpson's diversity index over productive rearrangements. TCRdb carries this immuneACCESS record with in-frame sequences only. Its versions omit some clonotypes, under half of them owing to an unresolved V gene in the studies checked, with the rest unexplained. From that table come the V and J calls and clone size; the DNA was used to work out D and trimming. This sample is represented by about 150,000 clones; roughly 78% of them were singletons. Roughly 1.7% of the sample belongs to the ten largest clones.

Collaborating institutions collected whole blood in K2EDTA tubes following their own protocols. For TCRbeta analysis, collaborators shipped samples as frozen whole blood, isolated PBMCs, or DNA extracted from either of those sample types. The V and J segments used are TRBV6-5 and TRBJ1-2, with 10 bases in between that match TRBD1. This sequence originates from an elderly man with acute or convalescent COVID-19. Sequencing was performed on peripheral blood. For the CDR3, the sequence is CASSLQPGTGDGYTF. The nucleotides are TGTGCCAGCAGTTTACAACCCGGGACAGGGGATGGCTACACCTTC.